The 11 T cell receptor beta chains in this list originate from one sample, sequenced in a study of T cells in Graves' hyperthyroidism and ophthalmopathy. Researchers took RNA transcripts and amplified the TCR beta CDR3 regions from them. The HTBI primer set was used in a first-round RT-PCR of the TCR CDR3. TCRdb reprocessed the multiplex PCR reads with MiXCR, giving one entry per CDR3 protein. This repertoire shows roughly 250,000 distinct CDR3 sequences, about 15% found once; its top ten account for about an eighth. Sequenced input: blood. The source of these receptors is a woman aged 40 to 50 with Graves' hyperthyroidism that later progressed to Graves' ophthalmopathy.

This clonotype was counted many times. The chain combines TRBV27 with TRBJ1-2; D uncertain. CDR1 is MNHEY, CDR2 SMNVEV, per germline (reference sequence). This CDR3 contains 15 residues. V dropped 1 base and J dropped 3 bases, with 12 bases sitting between them. For the CDR3, the DNA is TGTGCCAGCAGTTTATTGGCAGGTGGGGACTATGGCTACACCTTC. Residues: CASSLLAGGDYGYTF.

This clonotype was seen at least ten times. The chain links TRBV11-2 to TRBJ2-5, with 8 bases matching TRBD1. The CDR3 has 15 residues. The germline V gene has CDR1 SGHAT and CDR2 FQNNGV. With V trimmed by 1 base and J by 4 bases, 5 bases remained unmatched. CDR3 in amino acids: CASSLAARGRETQYF. CDR3 nucleotide sequence: TGTGCCAGCAGCTTAGCTGCCAGGGGGCGAGAGACCCAGTACTTC.

In its sample, this clonotype was seen many times. This chain links TRBV12-3 or TRBV12-4 with TRBJ2-2; possibly TRBD2 for D (6 bases). The CDR3 spans 14 residues. Trimming pared 5 bases from V and 2 bases from J, leaving 9 bases between. The DNA of the CDR3 is TGTGCCAGCAGTCCTAGCGCTAACACCGGGGAGCTGTTTTTT. Its protein is CASSPSANTGELFF.

The CDR3 spells CASSLRLAVTGELFF. The CDR3 coding sequence is TGTGCCAGCAGCTTACGACTAGCGGTCACCGGGGAGCTGTTTTTT. The chain links TRBV7-8 to TRBJ2-2, with 9 bases that match TRBD2. The CDR3 consists of 15 residues. Germline CDR1 is SGHVS and CDR2 is FQNEAQ. Losses at the gene ends were 2 bases for V and 4 bases for J; bases not matched to a gene: 2.

This clonotype was picked up many times. The chain joins TRBV12-3 or TRBV12-4 to TRBJ1-5; D possibly corresponds to TRBD1 (5 bases). The ends were cut back, 3 bases at V and 0 bases at J, with 6 bases in the middle. CDR3 length: 14 amino acids. The chain's CDR3 is CASSFDSSNQPQHF. As DNA, the CDR3 is TGTGCCAGCAGTTTTGACAGTAGCAATCAGCCCCAGCATTTT.

This clonotype was observed many times. The chain carries TRBV6-5 and TRBJ2-7; no reliable D call. Germline V gene lookup returns CDR1 MNHEY and CDR2 SVGAGI. CDR3 length equals 15 residues. Trimming pared 0 bases from V and 2 bases from J, leaving 11 bases between. The CDR3 loop is CASSYSRPIAYEQYF. The CDR3 nucleotides are TGTGCCAGCAGTTACTCGCGCCCCATCGCCTACGAGCAGTACTTC.

To note about this clonotype: It may be a read error: a sequence one base away is much more abundant. CDR3 sequence (DNA): TGCAGCGTTAAAGCCTGGACAGGGGACCCAGCGGGAATCACAGATACGCAGTATTTT. Its translation: CSVKAWTGDPAGITDTQYF. The rearrangement joins TRBV29-1 to TRBJ2-3, with 9 bases matching TRBD1. The CDR3 length is 19 residues. The germline CDR1 and CDR2 sequences are SQVTM and ANQGSEA. J lost 2 bases, V lost 5 bases, and 20 bases had no gene match.

CDR3: CASSDSNHKGNEQYF. In DNA form, the CDR3 reads TGTGCCAGCAGTGACTCCAACCATAAAGGGAACGAGCAGTACTTC. The chain links TRBV25-1 to TRBJ2-7; no definite D call. The CDR3 loop spans 15 amino acids. Germline CDR1 and CDR2: MGHDK and SYGVNS. Trimming pared 3 bases from V and 5 bases from J, leaving 17 bases between.

Points on this clonotype: A read error may explain this, as a much larger clone is one base away. The V gene is TRBV24-1, the J gene TRBJ1-5; D is possibly TRBD1 (6 bases). The germline gives CDR1 KGHDR, CDR2 SFDVKD. The CDR3 has 16 residues. The CDR3 sequence is CAASDPRGGFNQPQHF. The CDR3 DNA sequence: TGTGCCGCCAGTGATCCCCGAGGGGGTTTCAATCAGCCCCAGCATTTT.

In this sample, this clonotype turned up many times. The chain is built from TRBV11-1 and TRBJ2-2, with a weak D call TRBD2 (6 bases). CDR3 length equals 16 residues. The germline CDR1 and CDR2 sequences are SGHAT and FQDESV (reference sequence). V was clipped by 1 base and J by 3 bases, with 12 bases between them. Written as DNA, the CDR3 is TGTGCCAGCAGCTTAGGGCGCGGGAAGTACACCGGGGAGCTGTTTTTT. As protein: CASSLGRGKYTGELFF.

The rearrangement uses TRBV19 and TRBJ2-4; D call uncertain. The CDR3 totals 18 residues. V shed 3 bases and J shed 0 bases, with 18 bases lying between them. Per the germline V gene, CDR1 is LNHDA and CDR2 is SQIVND (reference sequence). The CDR3 loop is CASSILGSESLAKNIQYF. Written as DNA, the CDR3 is TGTGCCAGTAGTATCTTAGGTTCGGAAAGCCTAGCCAAAAACATTCAGTACTTC.